Listed below are T cell receptor beta chains from one sample, sequenced in a study of cytomegalovirus exposure and HLA in healthy donors. Produced via immunoSEQ multiplex PCR; TCRdb's table is partial and in-frame only. The listing records 80,000 to 100,000 clones. Input material: PBMCs. Source of these receptors: a woman aged 30 to 39 in good health and CMV-seronegative. Both conserved end residues are part of each CDR3. The D gene is left open where the match is weak.

v_call	j_call	d_call	cdr3_nt	cdr3_aa
TRBV7-9	TRBJ2-7	TRBD1	TGTGCCAGCAGCTTAGTGGTGGCAGGGGGTTTCGAGCAGTACTTC	CASSLVVAGGFEQYF
TRBV7-2	TRBJ2-6	NA	TGTGCCAGCAGCCGGTTAGCAGGGGGGGCCAACGTCCTGACTTTC	CASSRLAGGANVLTF
TRBV5-6	TRBJ2-7	TRBD2	TGTGCCAGCAAGCCGGAGGGGGTCGGGAGGGCACGGGTGGACGAGCAGTACTTC	CASKPEGVGRARVDEQYF
TRBV7-2	TRBJ1-1	NA	TGTGCCAGCAGCTTGTTAGGGGTCAACACTGAAGCTTTCTTT	CASSLLGVNTEAFF
TRBV11-2	TRBJ2-1	NA	TGTGCCAGCAGCAGTGCGGAGACCCGCCTGGGCAATGAGCAGTTCTTC	CASSSAETRLGNEQFF
TRBV28	TRBJ1-5	NA	TGTGCCAGCACCCACGAGGCCGGTAGCAATCAGCCCCAGCATTTT	CASTHEAGSNQPQHF
TRBV5-4	TRBJ2-7	NA	TGTGCCAGCAGCCAGGGCCCCCTTACCTCCTACGAGCAGTACTTC	CASSQGPLTSYEQYF
TRBV5-1	TRBJ2-1	TRBD2	TGCGCCAGCGGCTTCGGACTAGCGGACTACAATGAGCAGTTCTTC	CASGFGLADYNEQFF
TRBV5-1	TRBJ2-2	NA	TGCGCCAGCAGCTTAACCGGCACCGGGGAGCTGTTTTTT	CASSLTGTGELFF
TRBV15	TRBJ2-1	TRBD2	TGTGCCACCAGCAGAGGCGGGGAGGGAGCCGCCGAGCAGTTCTTC	CATSRGGEGAAEQFF
TRBV7-9	TRBJ2-3	TRBD2	TGTGCCAGCAGCCCCCTTAGGGGGAGCGGGGGGGAATGGACAGATACGCAGTATTTT	CASSPLRGSGGEWTDTQYF
TRBV11-2	TRBJ2-1	TRBD2	TGTGCCAGCAGCTTAGCTAGCGGGGGGGCCAATGAGCAGTTCTTC	CASSLASGGANEQFF
TRBV7-6	TRBJ2-5	NA	TGTGCCAGCAGCTTAACGACGGGAAAAAAGACCCAGTACTTC	CASSLTTGKKTQYF
TRBV19	TRBJ2-7	NA	TGTGCCAGTAGTCTCAGGGTGAGCTCCTACGAGCAGTACTTC	CASSLRVSSYEQYF
TRBV19	TRBJ1-1	NA	TGTGCCAGTCGGGAAAACACTGAAGCTTTCTTT	CASRENTEAFF
TRBV7-8	TRBJ2-7	TRBD1	TGTGCCAGCAGCTTGGACAGGGGGTACGAGCAGTACTTC	CASSLDRGYEQYF